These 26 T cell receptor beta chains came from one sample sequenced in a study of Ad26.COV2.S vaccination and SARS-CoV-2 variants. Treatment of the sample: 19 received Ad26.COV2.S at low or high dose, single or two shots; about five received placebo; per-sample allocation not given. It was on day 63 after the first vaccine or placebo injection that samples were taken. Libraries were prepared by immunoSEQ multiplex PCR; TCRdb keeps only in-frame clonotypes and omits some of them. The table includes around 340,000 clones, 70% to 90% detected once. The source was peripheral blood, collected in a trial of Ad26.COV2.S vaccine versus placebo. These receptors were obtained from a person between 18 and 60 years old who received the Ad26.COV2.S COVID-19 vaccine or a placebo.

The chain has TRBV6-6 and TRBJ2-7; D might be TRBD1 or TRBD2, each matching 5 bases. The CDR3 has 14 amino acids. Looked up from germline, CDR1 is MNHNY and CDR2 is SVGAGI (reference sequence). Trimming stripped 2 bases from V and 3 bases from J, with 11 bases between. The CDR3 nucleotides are TGTGCCAGCAGTTACGAGGGACCTTACTACGAGCAGTACTTC. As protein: CASSYEGPYYEQYF.

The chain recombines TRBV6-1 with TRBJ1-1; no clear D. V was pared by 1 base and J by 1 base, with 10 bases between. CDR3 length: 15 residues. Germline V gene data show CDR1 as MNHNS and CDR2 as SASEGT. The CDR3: CASSEDLGANTEAFF. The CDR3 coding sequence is TGTGCCAGCAGTGAAGACTTGGGCGCGAACACTGAAGCTTTCTTT.

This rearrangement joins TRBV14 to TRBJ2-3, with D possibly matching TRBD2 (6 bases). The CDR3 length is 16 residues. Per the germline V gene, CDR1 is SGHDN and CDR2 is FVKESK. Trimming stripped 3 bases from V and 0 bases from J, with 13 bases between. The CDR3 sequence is CASSHEPGLSTDTQYF. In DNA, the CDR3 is TGTGCCAGCAGCCATGAACCGGGACTCAGCACAGATACGCAGTATTTT.

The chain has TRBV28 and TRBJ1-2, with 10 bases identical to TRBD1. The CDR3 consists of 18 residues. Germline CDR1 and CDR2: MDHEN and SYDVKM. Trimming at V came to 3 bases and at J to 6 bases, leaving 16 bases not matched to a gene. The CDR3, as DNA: TGTGCCAGCAGTTTCCCGGGACAGGGGACGCGTTCCATGGATGGCTACACCTTC. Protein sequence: CASSFPGQGTRSMDGYTF.

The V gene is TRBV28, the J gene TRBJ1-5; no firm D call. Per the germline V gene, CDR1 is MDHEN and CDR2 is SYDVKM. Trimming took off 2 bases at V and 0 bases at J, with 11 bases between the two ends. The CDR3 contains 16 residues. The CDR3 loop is CASSLPGVNSNQPQHF. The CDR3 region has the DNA TGTGCCAGCAGTTTACCAGGTGTGAATAGCAATCAGCCCCAGCATTTT.

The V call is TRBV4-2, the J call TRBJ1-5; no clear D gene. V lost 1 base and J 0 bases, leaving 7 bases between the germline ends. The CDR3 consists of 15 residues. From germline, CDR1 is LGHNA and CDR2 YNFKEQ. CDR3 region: CASSQGAGSNQPQHF. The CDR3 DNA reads TGTGCCAGCAGCCAAGGGGCAGGTAGCAATCAGCCCCAGCATTTT.

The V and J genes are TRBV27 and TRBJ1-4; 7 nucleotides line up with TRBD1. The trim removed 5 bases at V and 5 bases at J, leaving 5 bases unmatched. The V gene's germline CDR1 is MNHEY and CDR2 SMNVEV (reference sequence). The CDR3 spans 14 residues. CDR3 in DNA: TGTGCCAGCAGTCGACAGGGTGGGAATGAAAAACTGTTTTTT. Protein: CASSRQGGNEKLFF.

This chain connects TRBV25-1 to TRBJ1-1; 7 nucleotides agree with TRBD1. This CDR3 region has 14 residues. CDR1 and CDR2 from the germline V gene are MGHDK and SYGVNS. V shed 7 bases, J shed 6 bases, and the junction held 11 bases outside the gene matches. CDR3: CASNGRAGGSEAFF. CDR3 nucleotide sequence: TGTGCCAGCAACGGTAGGGCAGGGGGTTCTGAAGCTTTCTTT.

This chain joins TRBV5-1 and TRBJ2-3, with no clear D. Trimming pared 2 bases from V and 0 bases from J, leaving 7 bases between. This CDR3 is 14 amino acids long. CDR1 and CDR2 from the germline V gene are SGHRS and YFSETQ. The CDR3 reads CASSFYGSTDTQYF. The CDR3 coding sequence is TGCGCCAGCAGCTTTTACGGAAGCACAGATACGCAGTATTTT.

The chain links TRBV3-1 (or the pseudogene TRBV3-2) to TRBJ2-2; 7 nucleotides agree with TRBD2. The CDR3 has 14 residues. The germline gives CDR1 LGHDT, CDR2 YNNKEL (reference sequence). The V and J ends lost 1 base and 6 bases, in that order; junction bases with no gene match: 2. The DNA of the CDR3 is TGTGCCAGCAGCCAAGTGGGGGGGGCCGGGGAGCTGTTTTTT. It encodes CASSQVGGAGELFF.

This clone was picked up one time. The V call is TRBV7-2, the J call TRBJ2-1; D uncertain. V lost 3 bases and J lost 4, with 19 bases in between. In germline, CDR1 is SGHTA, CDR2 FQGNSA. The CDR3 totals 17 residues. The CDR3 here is CASSLALPYPRYNEQFF. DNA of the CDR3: TGTGCCAGCAGCTTGGCCCTCCCGTACCCTAGGTACAATGAGCAGTTCTTC.

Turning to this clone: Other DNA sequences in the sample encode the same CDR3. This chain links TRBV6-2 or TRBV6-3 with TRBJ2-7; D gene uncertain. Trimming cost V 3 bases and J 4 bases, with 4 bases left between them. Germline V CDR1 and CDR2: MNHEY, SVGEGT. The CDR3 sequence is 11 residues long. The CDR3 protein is CASSYRYEQYF. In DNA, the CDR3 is TGTGCCAGCAGTTATAGGTACGAGCAGTACTTC.

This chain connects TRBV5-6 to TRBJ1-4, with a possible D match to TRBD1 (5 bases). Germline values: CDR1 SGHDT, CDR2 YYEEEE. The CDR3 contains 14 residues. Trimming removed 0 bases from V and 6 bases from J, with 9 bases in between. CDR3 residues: CASSLGQGDEKLFF. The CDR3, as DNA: TGTGCCAGCAGCTTGGGGCAGGGCGATGAAAAACTGTTTTTT.

CDR3 sequence: CATSEGKNSNTGELFF. The CDR3 DNA follows: TGTGCCACCAGTGAAGGGAAAAACTCGAACACCGGGGAGCTGTTTTTT. This chain connects TRBV24-1 to TRBJ2-2; D is uncertain. The CDR3 loop spans 16 amino acids. From germline, CDR1 is KGHDR and CDR2 SFDVKD. Trimming cost V 4 bases and J 0 bases, with 11 bases left between them.

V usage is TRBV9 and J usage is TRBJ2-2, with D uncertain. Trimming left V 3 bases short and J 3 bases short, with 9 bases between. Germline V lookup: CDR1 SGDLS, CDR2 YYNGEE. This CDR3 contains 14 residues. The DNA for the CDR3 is TGTGCCAGCAGCGGGGCTTCATACACCGGGGAGCTGTTTTTT. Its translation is CASSGASYTGELFF.

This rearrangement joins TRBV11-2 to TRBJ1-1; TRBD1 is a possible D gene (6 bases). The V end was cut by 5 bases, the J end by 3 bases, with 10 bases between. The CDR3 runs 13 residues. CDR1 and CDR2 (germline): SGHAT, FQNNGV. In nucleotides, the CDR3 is TGTGCCAGCAGCGTTCAGGGGCACACTGAAGCTTTCTTT. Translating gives CASSVQGHTEAFF.

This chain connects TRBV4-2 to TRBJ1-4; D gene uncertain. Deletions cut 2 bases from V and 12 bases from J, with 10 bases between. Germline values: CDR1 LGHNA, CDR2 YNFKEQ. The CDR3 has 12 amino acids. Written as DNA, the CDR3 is TGTGCCAGCAGCCAATCACGTGGGGAACTGTTTTTT. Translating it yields CASSQSRGELFF.

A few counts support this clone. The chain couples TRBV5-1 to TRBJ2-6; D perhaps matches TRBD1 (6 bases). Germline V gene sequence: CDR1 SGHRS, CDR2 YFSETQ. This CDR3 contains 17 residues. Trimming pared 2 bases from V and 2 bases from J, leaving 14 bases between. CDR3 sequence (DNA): TGCGCCAGCAGCTTAGGGGGATCAGGGACTGGGGCCAACGTCCTGACTTTC. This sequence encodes CASSLGGSGTGANVLTF.

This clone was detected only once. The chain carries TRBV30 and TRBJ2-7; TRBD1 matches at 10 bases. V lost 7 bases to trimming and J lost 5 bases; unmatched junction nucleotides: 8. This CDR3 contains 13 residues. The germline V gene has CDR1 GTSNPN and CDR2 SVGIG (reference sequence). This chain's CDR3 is CAFLRDRGHEQYF. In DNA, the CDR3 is TGTGCCTTTCTCCGGGACAGGGGACACGAGCAGTACTTC.

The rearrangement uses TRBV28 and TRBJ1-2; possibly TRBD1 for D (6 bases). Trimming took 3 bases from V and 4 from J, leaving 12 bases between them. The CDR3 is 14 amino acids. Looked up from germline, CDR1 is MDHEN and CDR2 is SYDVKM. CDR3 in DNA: TGTGCCAGCAGTTTGGGGGGGCAGGGCTATGGCTACACCTTC. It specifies CASSLGGQGYGYTF.

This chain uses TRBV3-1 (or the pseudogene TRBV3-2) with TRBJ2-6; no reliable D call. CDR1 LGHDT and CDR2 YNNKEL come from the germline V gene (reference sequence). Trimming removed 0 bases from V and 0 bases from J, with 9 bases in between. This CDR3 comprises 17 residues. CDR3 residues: CASSQDIAVSGANVLTF. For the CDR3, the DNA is TGTGCCAGCAGCCAAGATATCGCGGTCTCTGGGGCCAACGTCCTGACTTTC.

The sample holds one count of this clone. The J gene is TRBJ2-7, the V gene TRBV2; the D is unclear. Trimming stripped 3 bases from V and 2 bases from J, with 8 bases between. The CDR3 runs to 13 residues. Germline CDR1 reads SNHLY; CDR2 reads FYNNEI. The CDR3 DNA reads TGTGCCAGCAGTGACTGGCAGACCTACGAGCAGTACTTC. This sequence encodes CASSDWQTYEQYF.

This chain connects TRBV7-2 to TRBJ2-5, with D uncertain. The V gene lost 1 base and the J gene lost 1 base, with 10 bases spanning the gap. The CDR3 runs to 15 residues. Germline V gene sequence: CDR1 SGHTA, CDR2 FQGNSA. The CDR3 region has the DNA TGTGCCAGCAGCTTAGGGGGTCTCTCCCAAGAGACCCAGTACTTC. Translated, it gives CASSLGGLSQETQYF.

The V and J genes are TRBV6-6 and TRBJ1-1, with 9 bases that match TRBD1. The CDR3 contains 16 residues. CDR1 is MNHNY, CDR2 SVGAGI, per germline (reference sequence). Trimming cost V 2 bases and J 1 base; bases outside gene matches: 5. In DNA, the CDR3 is TGTGCCAGCAGTTACCCGGGACAGGGATCGAACACTGAAGCTTTCTTT. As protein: CASSYPGQGSNTEAFF.

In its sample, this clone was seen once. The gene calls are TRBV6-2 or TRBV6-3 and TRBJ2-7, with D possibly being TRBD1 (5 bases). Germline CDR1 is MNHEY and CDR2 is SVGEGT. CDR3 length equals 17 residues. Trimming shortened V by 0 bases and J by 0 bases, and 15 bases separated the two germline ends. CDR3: CASSYSFYPGSSYEQYF. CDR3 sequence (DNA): TGTGCCAGCAGTTACTCGTTTTATCCAGGGTCCTCCTACGAGCAGTACTTC.

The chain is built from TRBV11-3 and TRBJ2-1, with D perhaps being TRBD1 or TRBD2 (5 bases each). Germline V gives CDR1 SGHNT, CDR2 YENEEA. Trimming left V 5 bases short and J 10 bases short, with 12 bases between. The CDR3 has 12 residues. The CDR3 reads CASSARDEEQFF. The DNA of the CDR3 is TGTGCCAGCAGCGCCAGGGACGAGGAGCAGTTCTTC.